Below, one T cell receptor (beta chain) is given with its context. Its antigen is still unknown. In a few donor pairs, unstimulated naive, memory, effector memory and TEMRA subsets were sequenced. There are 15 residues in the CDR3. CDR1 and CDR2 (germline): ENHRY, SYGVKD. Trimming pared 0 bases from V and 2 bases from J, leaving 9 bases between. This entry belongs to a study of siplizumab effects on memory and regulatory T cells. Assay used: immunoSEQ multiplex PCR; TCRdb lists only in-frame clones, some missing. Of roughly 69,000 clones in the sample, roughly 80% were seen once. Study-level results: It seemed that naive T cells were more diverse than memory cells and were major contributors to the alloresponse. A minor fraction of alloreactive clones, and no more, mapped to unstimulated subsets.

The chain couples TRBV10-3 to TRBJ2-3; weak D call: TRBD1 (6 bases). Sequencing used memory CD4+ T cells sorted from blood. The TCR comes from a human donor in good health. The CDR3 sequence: CAISESDSSTDTQYF. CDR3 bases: TGTGCCATCAGTGAGTCGGACAGTTCCACAGATACGCAGTATTTT.